The sequence of this T cell receptor (beta chain) was determined in a study of tumor-infiltrating lymphocytes in localized non-small cell lung cancer. Looking at the study overall: Some samples were collected after neoadjuvant chemotherapy; smokers, never-smokers and several histologies were included. Tumor tissue and non-adjacent uninvolved lung came from each patient.

This CDR3 is 14 amino acids long. V lost 0 bases, J lost 2 bases, and 9 bases lay in between. CDR1 is SGHNT, CDR2 YYREEE, per germline (reference sequence). TCRdb's copy holds only in-frame clones and misses some; the assay was immunoSEQ multiplex PCR. Of about 14,000 clones detected, roughly 82% appear once; the ten largest clones hold less than 20%. The source material was lung tumor tissue. The V call is TRBV5-4, the J call TRBJ2-7; no clear D gene. This clonotype originated in a human donor with non-small cell lung cancer. This chain's CDR3 is CASSLDLVAYEQYF. As DNA, the CDR3 is TGTGCCAGCAGCTTGGATCTGGTAGCCTACGAGCAGTACTTC. The whole variable domain, filled in from reference TRBV5-4 and TRBJ2-7, reads ETGVTQSPTHLIKTRGQQVTLRCSSQSGHNTVSWYQQALGQGPQFIFQYYREEENGRGNFPPRFSGLQFPNYSSELNVNALELDDSALYLCASSLDLVAYEQYFGPGTRLTVT.